Described below is a single TCR beta chain sequence and its context. Its antigen remains undetermined. Base quality data are lacking; no much larger clone is found one base away. The germline V gene encodes CDR1 LNHDA and CDR2 SQIVND (reference sequence). V is trimmed back by 4 bases and J by 0 bases, and the junction contains 9 bases that no gene match accounts for. The CDR3 has 17 amino acids, counting the end cysteine and phenylalanine. Of all the DNA, just the CDR3 is kept, 51 bases in frame from base 1. The time point label on this specimen signifies: healthy volunteer bleed at 6 weeks. Total RNA was extracted from unfractionated whole blood collected in Tempus Blood RNA tubes. Four or five healthy volunteers served as TCR sequencing controls and were bled at day 0, 2 weeks and 6 weeks. The data were taken from a study of human T cells and chemical hapten exposure (dated by TCRdb to the early 2020s). General notes on the study: The libraries were sequenced as a pool, and the TCR yield per sample differed mostly because of small variations in library volumes within the pool. In alopecia patients, the study followed how the peripheral blood TCR repertoire changed in vivo over primary and secondary sensitization to diphenylcyclopropenone (DPC), a hapten. Both TCR alpha and TCR beta chains were sequenced from each blood RNA sample. The paper's findings and limits, for the study overall: Repeated subsampling changed both the strength of the expansion versus patch-test correlation and the threshold at which that correlation became significant. No change with DPC sensitization was found in the number of TCRs above 1 in 1000 frequency, and no evidence of global repertoire structure alterations was found.

The method behind the library was RACE. These reads were obtained on a NextSeq 500. During library preparation, unique molecular identifiers were attached to individual cDNA molecules so that TCRs could be counted quantitatively and reproducibly. As for how the authors treated the data: Samples had a median of roughly 87,000 TCRs, with a range from about 23,224 to 750,000. The Decombinator software suite was used to annotate V, J and CDR3 in the TCR reads. For PS versus PT1 abundance plots, all samples were subsampled to the same number of TCRs (28,000). TCRs were defined as expanded if absent before sensitization and observed at least eight times at the 2-week time point. TCRdb passed the public sequencing reads through fastp at Q25 and MiXCR, retaining productive beta sequences. Each record represents a unique CDR3 protein, reported with the most common genes and DNA among its rows. TCRdb, not the original authors, processed these V and J calls. A total of some 81,000 distinct CDR3 sequences appear in this sample, roughly 7.9% of them only once. The ten biggest clones cover about 1.7% of the sample.

Here the chain combines TRBV19 and TRBJ1-3, and TRBD1 matches 7 of the central bases. This TCR was sampled from a female donor in good health. Some clones in this sample may be carry-over from other donors' samples. The specimen was whole blood. Here is the DNA: TGTGCCAGTAGTACACAAGCCAGGGGGAGCTCTGGAAACACCATATATTTT. This sequence encodes CASSTQARGSSGNTIYF. Beyond the CDR3, the reference TRBV19 and TRBJ1-3 genes provide the residues; the full variable domain reads: DGGITQSPKYLFRKEGQNVTLSCEQNLNHDAMYWYRQDPGQGLRLIYYSQIVNDFQKGDIAEGYSVSREKKESFPLTVTSAQKNPTAFYLCASSTQARGSSGNTIYFGEGSWLTVV.